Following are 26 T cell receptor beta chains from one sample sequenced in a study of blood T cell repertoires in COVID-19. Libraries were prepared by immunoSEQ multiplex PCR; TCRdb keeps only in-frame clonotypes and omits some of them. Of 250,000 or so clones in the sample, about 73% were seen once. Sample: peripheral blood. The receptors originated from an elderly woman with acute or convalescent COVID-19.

CDR3 amino acids: CASSPLTGGRGDTQYF. The DNA for the CDR3 is TGTGCCAGCAGTCCCCTTACAGGGGGTAGGGGAGATACGCAGTATTTT. This chain joins TRBV2 and TRBJ2-3, with 8 nucleotides matching TRBD1. The CDR3 has 16 amino acids. V lost 5 bases to trimming and J lost 5 bases; unmatched junction nucleotides: 12. CDR1 is SNHLY, CDR2 FYNNEI, per germline.

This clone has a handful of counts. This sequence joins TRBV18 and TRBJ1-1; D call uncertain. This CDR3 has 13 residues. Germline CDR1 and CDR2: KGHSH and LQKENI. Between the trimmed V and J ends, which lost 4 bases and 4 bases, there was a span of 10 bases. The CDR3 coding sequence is TGTGCCAGCTCACGCATAGGGAGCACTGAAGCTTTCTTT. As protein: CASSRIGSTEAFF. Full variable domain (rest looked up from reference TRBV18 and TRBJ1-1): NAGVMQNPRHLVRRRGQEARLRCSPMKGHSHVYWYRQLPEEGLKFMVYLQKENIIDESGMPKERFSAEFPKEGPSILRIQQVVRGDSAAYFCASSRIGSTEAFFGQGTRLTVV.

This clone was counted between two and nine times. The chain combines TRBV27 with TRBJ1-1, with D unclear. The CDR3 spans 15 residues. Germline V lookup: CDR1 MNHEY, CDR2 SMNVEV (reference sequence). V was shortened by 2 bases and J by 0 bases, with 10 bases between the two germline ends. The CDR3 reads CASSLRRLMNTEAFF. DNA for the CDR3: TGTGCCAGCAGTTTACGGCGGCTGATGAACACTGAAGCTTTCTTT.

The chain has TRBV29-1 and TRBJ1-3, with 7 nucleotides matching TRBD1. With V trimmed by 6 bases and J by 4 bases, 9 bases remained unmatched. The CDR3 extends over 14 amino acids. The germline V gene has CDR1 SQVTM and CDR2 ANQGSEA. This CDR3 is CSVTPQGSGNTIYF. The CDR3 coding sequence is TGCAGCGTGACCCCACAGGGGTCGGGAAACACCATATATTTT.

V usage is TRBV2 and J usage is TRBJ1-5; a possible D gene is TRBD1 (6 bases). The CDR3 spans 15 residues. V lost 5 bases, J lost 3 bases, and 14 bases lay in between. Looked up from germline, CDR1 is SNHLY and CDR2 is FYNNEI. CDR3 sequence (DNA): TGTGCCAGCAGTCCGACCGGGACAACCAATCAGCCCCAGCATTTT. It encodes CASSPTGTTNQPQHF.

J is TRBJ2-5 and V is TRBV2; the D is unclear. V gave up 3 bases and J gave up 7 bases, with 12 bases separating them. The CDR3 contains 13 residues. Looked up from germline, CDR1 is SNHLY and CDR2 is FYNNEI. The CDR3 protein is CASSEGHTPTQYF. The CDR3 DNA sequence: TGTGCCAGCAGTGAGGGCCATACGCCGACCCAGTACTTC.

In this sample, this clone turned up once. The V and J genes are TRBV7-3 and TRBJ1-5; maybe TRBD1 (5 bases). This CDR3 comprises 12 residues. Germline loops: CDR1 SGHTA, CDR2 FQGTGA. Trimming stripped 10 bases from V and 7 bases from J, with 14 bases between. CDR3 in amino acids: CATRQSDQPQHF. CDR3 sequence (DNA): TGTGCCACACGACAGTCAGACCAGCCCCAGCATTTT.

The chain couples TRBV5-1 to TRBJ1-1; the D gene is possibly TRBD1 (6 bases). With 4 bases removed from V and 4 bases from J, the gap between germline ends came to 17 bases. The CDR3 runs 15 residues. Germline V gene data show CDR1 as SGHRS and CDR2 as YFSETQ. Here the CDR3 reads CASSAGDLSGTEAFF. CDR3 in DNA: TGCGCCAGCAGCGCAGGGGACCTTTCTGGCACTGAAGCTTTCTTT.

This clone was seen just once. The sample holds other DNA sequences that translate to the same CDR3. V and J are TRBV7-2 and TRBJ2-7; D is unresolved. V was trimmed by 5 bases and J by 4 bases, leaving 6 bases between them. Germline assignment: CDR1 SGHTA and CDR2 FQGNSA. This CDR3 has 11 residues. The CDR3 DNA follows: TGTGCCAGCAGCCCCAGTTACGAGCAGTACTTC. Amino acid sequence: CASSPSYEQYF.

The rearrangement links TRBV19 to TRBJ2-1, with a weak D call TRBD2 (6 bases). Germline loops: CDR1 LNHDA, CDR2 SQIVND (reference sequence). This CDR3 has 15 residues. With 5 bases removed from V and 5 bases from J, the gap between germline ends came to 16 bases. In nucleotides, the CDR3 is TGTGCCAGTAGTCCCTCGGGACTTACTAACAATGAGCAGTTCTTC. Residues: CASSPSGLTNNEQFF.

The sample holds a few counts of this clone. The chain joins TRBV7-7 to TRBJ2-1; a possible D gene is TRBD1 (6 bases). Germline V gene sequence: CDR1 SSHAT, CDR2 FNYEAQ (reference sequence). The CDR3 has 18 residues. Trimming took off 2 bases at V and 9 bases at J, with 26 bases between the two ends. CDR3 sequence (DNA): TGTGCCAGCAGCTTACTACTACAGGGAAGGGTTGGTACTGGTGAGCAGTTCTTC. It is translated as CASSLLLQGRVGTGEQFF.

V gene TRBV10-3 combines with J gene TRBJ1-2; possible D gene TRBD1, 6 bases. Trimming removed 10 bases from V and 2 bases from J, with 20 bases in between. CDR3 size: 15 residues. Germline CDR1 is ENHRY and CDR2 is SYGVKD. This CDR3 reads CATWDPRGRNYGYTF. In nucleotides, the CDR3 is TGTGCCACCTGGGACCCCAGGGGTCGGAACTATGGCTACACCTTC.

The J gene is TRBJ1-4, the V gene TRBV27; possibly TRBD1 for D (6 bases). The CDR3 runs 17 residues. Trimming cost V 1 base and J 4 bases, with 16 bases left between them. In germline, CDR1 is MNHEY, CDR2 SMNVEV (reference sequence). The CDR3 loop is CASSLFRGASGNEKLFF. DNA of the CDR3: TGTGCCAGCAGTTTATTCCGGGGGGCATCGGGTAATGAAAAACTGTTTTTT. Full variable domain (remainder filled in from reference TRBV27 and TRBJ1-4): EAQVTQNPRYLITVTGKKLTVTCSQNMNHEYMSWYRQDPGLGLRQIYYSMNVEVTDKGDVPEGYKVSRKEKRNFPLILESPSPNQTSLYFCASSLFRGASGNEKLFFGSGTQLSVL.

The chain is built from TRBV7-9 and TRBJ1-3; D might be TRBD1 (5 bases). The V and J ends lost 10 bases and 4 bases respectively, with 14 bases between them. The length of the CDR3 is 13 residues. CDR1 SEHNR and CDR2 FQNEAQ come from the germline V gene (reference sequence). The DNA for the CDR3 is TGTGCCACCCGGGGGGGAACAGGAAACACCATATATTTT. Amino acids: CATRGGTGNTIYF.

The CDR3 spells CASSYQDYGYTF. CDR3 coding DNA: TGTGCCAGCAGTTACCAGGACTATGGCTACACCTTC. V is TRBV6-6 and J is TRBJ1-2; no clear D gene. The CDR3 contains 12 residues. V shed 2 bases and J shed 3 bases, with 4 bases lying between them. Germline loops: CDR1 MNHNY, CDR2 SVGAGI (reference sequence).

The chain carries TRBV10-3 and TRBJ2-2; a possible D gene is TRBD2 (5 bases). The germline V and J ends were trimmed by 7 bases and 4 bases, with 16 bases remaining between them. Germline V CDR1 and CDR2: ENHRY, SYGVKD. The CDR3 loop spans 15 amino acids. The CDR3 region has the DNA TGTGCCATCACCGACTCCCCACGGGGCACCGGGGAGCTGTTTTTT. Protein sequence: CAITDSPRGTGELFF.

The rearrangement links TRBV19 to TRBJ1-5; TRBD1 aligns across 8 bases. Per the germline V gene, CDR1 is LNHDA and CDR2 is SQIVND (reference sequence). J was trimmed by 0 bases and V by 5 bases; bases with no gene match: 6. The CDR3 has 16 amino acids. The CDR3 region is CASSFLTGVSNQPQHF. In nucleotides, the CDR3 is TGTGCCAGTAGTTTTTTGACAGGGGTTAGCAATCAGCCCCAGCATTTT.

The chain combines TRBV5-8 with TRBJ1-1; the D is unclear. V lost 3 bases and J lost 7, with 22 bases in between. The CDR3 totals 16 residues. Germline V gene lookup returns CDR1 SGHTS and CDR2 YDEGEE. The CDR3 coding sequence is TGTGCCAGCAGCTCTCGAGCTCCGGGAACCATTCTTGAAGCTTTCTTT. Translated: CASSSRAPGTILEAFF.

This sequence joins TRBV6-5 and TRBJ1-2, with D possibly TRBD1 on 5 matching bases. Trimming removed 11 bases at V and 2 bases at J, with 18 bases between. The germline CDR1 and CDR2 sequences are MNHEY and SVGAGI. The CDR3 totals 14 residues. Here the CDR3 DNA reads TGTGCCGCAAACCCGGGGACTGGCAACTATGGCTACACCTTC. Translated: CAANPGTGNYGYTF.

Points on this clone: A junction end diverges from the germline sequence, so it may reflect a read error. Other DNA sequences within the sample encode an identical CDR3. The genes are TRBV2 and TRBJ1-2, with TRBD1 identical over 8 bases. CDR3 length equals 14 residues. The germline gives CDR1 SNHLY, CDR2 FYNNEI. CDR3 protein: CASSERDRSGGYTF. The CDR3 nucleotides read TGCGCCAGCAGTGAAAGGGACAGGTCGGGTGGCTACACCTTC.

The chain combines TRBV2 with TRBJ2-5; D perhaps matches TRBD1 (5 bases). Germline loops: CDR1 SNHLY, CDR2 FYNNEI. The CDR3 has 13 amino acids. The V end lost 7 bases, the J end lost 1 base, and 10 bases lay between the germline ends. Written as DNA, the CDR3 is TGTGCCAGCACAGGGCAAAGCCAAGAGACCCAGTACTTC. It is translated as CASTGQSQETQYF.

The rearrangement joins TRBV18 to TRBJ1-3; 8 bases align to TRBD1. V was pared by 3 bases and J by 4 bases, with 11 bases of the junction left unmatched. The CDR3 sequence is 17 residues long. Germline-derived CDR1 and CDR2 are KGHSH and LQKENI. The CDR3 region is CASSPHDRGSGGNTIYF. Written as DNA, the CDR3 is TGTGCCAGCTCACCCCACGACAGGGGATCGGGAGGAAACACCATATATTTT.

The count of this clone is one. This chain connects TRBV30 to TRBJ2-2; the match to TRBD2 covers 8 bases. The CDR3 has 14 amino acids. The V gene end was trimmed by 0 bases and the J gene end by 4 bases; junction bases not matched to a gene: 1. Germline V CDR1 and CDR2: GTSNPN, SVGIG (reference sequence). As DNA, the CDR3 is TGTGCCTGGAGTGTACTAGCGGCCACCGGGGAGCTGTTTTTT. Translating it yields CAWSVLAATGELFF.

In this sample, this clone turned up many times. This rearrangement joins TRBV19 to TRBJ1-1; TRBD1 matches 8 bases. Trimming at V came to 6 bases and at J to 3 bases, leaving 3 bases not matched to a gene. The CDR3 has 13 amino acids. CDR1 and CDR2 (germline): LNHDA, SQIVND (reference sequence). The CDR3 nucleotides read TGTGCCAGTAGCGACAGGGGCTACACTGAAGCTTTCTTT. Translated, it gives CASSDRGYTEAFF.

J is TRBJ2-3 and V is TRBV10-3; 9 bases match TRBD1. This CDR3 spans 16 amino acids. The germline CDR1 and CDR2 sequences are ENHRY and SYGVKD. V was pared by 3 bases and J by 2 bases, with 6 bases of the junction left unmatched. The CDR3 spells CAISEQGALATDTQYF. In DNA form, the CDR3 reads TGTGCCATCAGTGAACAGGGGGCTCTCGCCACAGATACGCAGTATTTT.

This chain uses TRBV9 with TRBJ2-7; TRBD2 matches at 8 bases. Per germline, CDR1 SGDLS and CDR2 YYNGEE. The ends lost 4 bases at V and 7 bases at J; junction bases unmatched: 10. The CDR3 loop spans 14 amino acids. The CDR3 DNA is TGTGCCAGCAGCCCCGGGAGGGAGGGCCATGAGCAGTACTTC. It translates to CASSPGREGHEQYF.